Here is one T cell receptor beta chain with its context. This specimen belongs to a study of cytomegalovirus exposure and HLA in healthy donors. This CDR3 comprises 15 residues. V trimming: 1 base; J trimming: 3 bases; junction bases outside the gene matches: 5. Germline CDR1 is SGDLS and CDR2 is YYNGEE. Primers: 60 Vbeta forward and 13 Jbeta reverse. Clones were sequenced by immunoSEQ multiplex PCR, and TCRdb holds only the in-frame ones, with some missing. The top ten hold 2.1% of the sample, which has 200,000 or so clones, 77% seen once. The chain couples TRBV9 to TRBJ2-3; TRBD1 matches at 7 bases. Source material: PBMCs. The origin of this receptor is a woman between 25 and 40 years old in good health and CMV-seropositive. The DNA for the CDR3 is TGTGCCAGCAGCGTACGACAGGGTAGGACAGATACGCAGTATTTT. It codes for CASSVRQGRTDTQYF. Supplemented by reference TRBV9 and TRBJ2-3, the full variable domain reads DSGVTQTPKHLITATGQRVTLRCSPRSGDLSVYWYQQSLDQGLQFLIQYYNGEERAKGNILERFSAQQFPDLHSELNLSSLELGDSALYFCASSVRQGRTDTQYFGPGTRLTVL.